The entry that follows covers one T cell receptor beta chain sequence. Profiled with immunoSEQ multiplex PCR; TCRdb holds only in-frame clones, not every one. The repertoire holds around 250,000 clones, with around 90% as singletons. The sample originates from a study of cytomegalovirus exposure and HLA in healthy donors. CDR1 and CDR2 (germline): SNHLY, FYNNEI. V lost 3 bases, J lost 1 base, and 13 bases lay in between. The CDR3 is made up of 16 amino acids. The sample taken for sequencing was PBMCs. The TCR was taken from a woman aged 18-30 years in good health and CMV-seronegative. The chain couples TRBV2 to TRBJ1-5, with a weak D call TRBD1 (6 bases). The CDR3 reads CASSDSGQASNQPQHF. The CDR3, as DNA: TGTGCCAGCAGTGACTCGGGACAAGCGAGCAATCAGCCCCAGCATTTT.